The clone carrying this T cell receptor beta chain has just a few counts. The data originate from a study of T-cell memory formation after mild COVID-19. Study at large: Each donor largely had its own TCR clusters.

MiXCR, run by TCRdb on the 5' RACE reads, gives a single entry per CDR3 protein. The sample carries over 150,000 distinct CDR3 sequences, around 18% recorded once. The receptor was isolated from a man between 18 and 35 years old who had mild COVID-19 (a few samples of this study predate the infection). Cell type and time point are not known. The sequenced material came from PBMCs or a T cell subset sorted from them (not recorded which).

The CDR3: CASRRESGAAEQFF. The CDR3 nucleotides are TGTGCCAGCAGAAGAGAATCCGGGGCGGCTGAGCAGTTCTTC. This chain joins TRBV7-2 and TRBJ2-1, with D perhaps TRBD1 or TRBD2 (5 bases each). Trimming pared 6 bases from V and 9 bases from J, leaving 18 bases between. The germline gives CDR1 SGHTA, CDR2 FQGNSA. CDR3 length: 14 amino acids.